This T cell receptor (beta chain) is from a study of blood T cell repertoires in COVID-19. About the research overall: Acute and convalescent COVID-19 specimens originated in the United States, Italy and Spain.

The germline V gene has CDR1 ENHRY and CDR2 SYGVKD. The CDR3 loop spans 15 amino acids. The junction had 6 bases not matched to a gene; V was cut back by 3 bases and J by 1 base. Participants spanned ages 18 to 89 years and resided in about two dozen US areas. Participants classified as exposed had met a COVID-19 case within 2 weeks before study entry. Clones were read by immunoSEQ multiplex PCR, and TCRdb kept only the in-frame ones, dropping some. The data contain 270,000 or so clones, around 93% of them singletons. The specimen sequenced was PBMCs or T cells enriched from blood (not recorded which). The chain couples TRBV10-3 to TRBJ2-7; 7 bases align to TRBD2. The source of this sequence is a middle-aged man who had been exposed to COVID-19. The CDR3 sequence is CAISEERGLSYEQYF. The CDR3 DNA sequence: TGTGCCATCAGTGAAGAGCGGGGCCTATCCTACGAGCAGTACTTC.